The 18 T cell receptor beta chains below come from one sample, sequenced in a study of shared clonotypes between healthy human individuals. The assay was immunoSEQ multiplex PCR, and TCRdb's table has in-frame clones only and misses some. The repertoire has under 1,100,000 clones, about 75% of them found once; the top ten carry 1.4%. Sequenced: memory CD4+ T cells sorted from blood. Subset denoted: CD45RA-negative fraction. The receptors derive from a man aged 18-30 years in good health.

This clone has more than one count but fewer than ten. The chain couples TRBV7-9 to TRBJ2-7, with TRBD2 matching 8 bases. The junction had 5 bases not matched to a gene; V was cut back by 3 bases and J by 4 bases. Germline values: CDR1 SEHNR, CDR2 FQNEAQ (reference sequence). CDR3 length equals 14 residues. CDR3 nucleotides: TGTGCCAGCAGCTTGAGCGGGAGTTTTTACGAGCAGTACTTC. Amino acids: CASSLSGSFYEQYF.

The chain couples TRBV10-3 to TRBJ2-5, with D possibly TRBD2 on 6 matching bases. This CDR3 region has 11 residues. Germline V gene sequence: CDR1 ENHRY, CDR2 SYGVKD. V was shortened by 11 bases and J by 5 bases, with 12 bases between the two germline ends. This chain's CDR3 is CASGSVETQYF. DNA of the CDR3: TGTGCCTCCGGGAGCGTGGAGACCCAGTACTTC.

The chain uses TRBV6-5 and TRBJ2-5; a weak D match, TRBD1 (6 bases). Deletions cut 0 bases from V and 11 bases from J, with 16 bases between. The CDR3 has 14 residues. The germline CDR1 and CDR2 sequences are MNHEY and SVGAGI. CDR3 coding DNA: TGTGCCAGCAGTTACTCGACAGGCATCAAAGAGCAGTACTTC. This codes for CASSYSTGIKEQYF.

In DNA, the CDR3 is TGTGCCAGCAGCATCACAGGGGGCCCTTCCTACGAGCAGTACTTC. Its protein is CASSITGGPSYEQYF. V usage is TRBV7-2 and J usage is TRBJ2-7, with TRBD1 matching 9 bases. The junction had 6 bases not matched to a gene; V was cut back by 5 bases and J by 1 base. This CDR3 has 15 residues. From germline, CDR1 is SGHTA and CDR2 FQGNSA.

CDR3 coding DNA: TGCGCCAGCAGCTCCCTTGGGACCTATAATTCACCCCTCCACTTT. Translating it yields CASSSLGTYNSPLHF. The genes are TRBV5-1 and TRBJ1-6, with D uncertain. V lost 3 bases and J 2 bases, leaving 9 bases between the germline ends. The CDR3 is 15 residues long. CDR1 SGHRS and CDR2 YFSETQ come from the germline V gene.

The chain is built from TRBV6-1 and TRBJ1-2; TRBD1 matches 7 bases. Trimming removed 5 bases from V and 7 bases from J; junction bases left unmatched: 4. CDR1 MNHNS and CDR2 SASEGT come from the germline V gene. There are 12 residues in the CDR3. The chain's CDR3 is CASSIQGVGYTF. CDR3 bases: TGTGCCAGCAGTATCCAGGGGGTTGGCTACACCTTC.

The gene calls are TRBV15 and TRBJ1-2; no clear D gene. The V gene lost 1 base and the J gene lost 7 bases, with 19 bases spanning the gap. The CDR3 is 16 residues long. Germline lookup yields CDR1 LNHNV and CDR2 YYDKDF (reference sequence). This chain's CDR3 is CATSRGVTRTDAGYTF. The CDR3 DNA is TGTGCCACCAGCAGAGGGGTAACACGGACGGATGCTGGCTACACCTTC.

The chain couples TRBV5-6 to TRBJ2-1; weak D call: TRBD1 (6 bases). V shed 3 bases and J shed 6 bases, with 13 bases lying between them. From germline, CDR1 is SGHDT and CDR2 YYEEEE. The CDR3 runs 14 residues. CDR3 sequence reads: CASSWGDRPNEQFF. For the CDR3, the DNA is TGTGCCAGCAGCTGGGGAGACAGGCCCAATGAGCAGTTCTTC.

This clone was found a few times. V gene TRBV2 combines with J gene TRBJ2-2; D call uncertain. V was shortened by 8 bases and J by 1 base, with 11 bases between the two germline ends. The germline gives CDR1 SNHLY, CDR2 FYNNEI. This CDR3 has 14 amino acids. The CDR3 DNA reads as TGTGCCAGCCTCGGACGAGTGAACACCGGGGAGCTGTTTTTT. Protein: CASLGRVNTGELFF.

This chain joins TRBV10-1 and TRBJ2-5, with 9 bases fitting TRBD1. V lost 6 bases, J lost 6 bases, and 8 bases stayed unmatched. Germline V CDR1 and CDR2: WNHNN, SYGVQD (reference sequence). The CDR3 contains 14 residues. CDR3 DNA sequence: TGCGCCAGCAGCCGGGACAGGGTAGGACAGACCCAGTACTTC. It codes for CASSRDRVGQTQYF.

In its sample, this clone was seen many times. The chain has TRBV28 and TRBJ2-7; TRBD2 matches at 7 bases. Germline lookup yields CDR1 MDHEN and CDR2 SYDVKM. Losses at the gene ends were 5 bases for V and 1 base for J; bases not matched to a gene: 8. The CDR3 is 15 amino acids. CDR3 sequence: CASSGRASPSYEQYF. DNA for the CDR3: TGTGCCAGCAGTGGGAGGGCTAGCCCATCCTACGAGCAGTACTTC.

J is TRBJ2-5 and V is TRBV5-1; 12 bases fit TRBD2. V was clipped by 5 bases and J by 4 bases; unmatched bases: 3. Germline CDR1 is SGHRS and CDR2 is YFSETQ. CDR3 length: 14 amino acids. CDR3 nucleotides: TGCGCCAGCAGAGCTAGCGGGGGGGCAGAGACCCAGTACTTC. This sequence encodes CASRASGGAETQYF.

The chain combines TRBV28 with TRBJ2-7; D gene ambiguous. The CDR3 covers 13 residues. Germline V gene sequence: CDR1 MDHEN, CDR2 SYDVKM. Trimming pared 1 base from V and 5 bases from J, leaving 9 bases between. In nucleotides, the CDR3 is TGTGCCAGCAGTTTATTAGGTCTTAACGAGCAGTACTTC. Its translation is CASSLLGLNEQYF.

This chain links TRBV5-1 with TRBJ2-3, with 8 bases fitting TRBD1. V lost 3 bases to trimming and J lost 2 bases; unmatched junction nucleotides: 11. This CDR3 comprises 17 residues. Germline CDR1 is SGHRS and CDR2 is YFSETQ. This CDR3 is CASSSSGTGVLTDTQYF. The CDR3 DNA reads as TGCGCCAGCAGCTCTTCCGGGACAGGAGTCCTCACAGATACGCAGTATTTT. The full variable domain, completed using reference TRBV5-1 and TRBJ2-3, is KAGVTQTPRYLIKTRGQQVTLSCSPISGHRSVSWYQQTPGQGLQFLFEYFSETQRNKGNFPGRFSGRQFSNSRSEMNVSTLELGDSALYLCASSSSGTGVLTDTQYFGPGTRLTVL.

This rearrangement joins TRBV5-1 to TRBJ2-3, with D tentatively TRBD2 (7 bases). With 4 bases removed from V and 4 bases from J, the gap between germline ends came to 19 bases. The CDR3 loop spans 16 amino acids. Germline V gene lookup returns CDR1 SGHRS and CDR2 YFSETQ. CDR3: CASSPASGGAADTQYF. The CDR3 DNA is TGCGCCAGCAGCCCTGCTTCTGGGGGGGCAGCAGATACGCAGTATTTT. Full variable domain (outside the CDR3, taken from reference TRBV5-1 and TRBJ2-3): KAGVTQTPRYLIKTRGQQVTLSCSPISGHRSVSWYQQTPGQGLQFLFEYFSETQRNKGNFPGRFSGRQFSNSRSEMNVSTLELGDSALYLCASSPASGGAADTQYFGPGTRLTVL.

The chain's CDR3 is CAWRLKGQVMGEQYF. CDR3 in DNA: TGTGCCTGGAGGTTGAAGGGACAGGTGATGGGGGAGCAGTACTTC. V is TRBV30 and J is TRBJ2-7; 8 bases map to TRBD1. The CDR3 runs 15 residues. Germline V gene data show CDR1 as GTSNPN and CDR2 as SVGIG (reference sequence). Trimming cost V 3 bases and J 7 bases; bases outside gene matches: 14.

The V call is TRBV7-2, the J call TRBJ2-1, with 11 nucleotides matching TRBD2. Germline trimming cut 1 base from V and 8 bases from J; bases unmatched to any gene: 13. The CDR3 is 18 amino acids. Germline V gene sequence: CDR1 SGHTA, CDR2 FQGNSA. The CDR3 reads CASSLVWLAGGSNDEQFF. CDR3 sequence (DNA): TGTGCCAGCAGCTTAGTTTGGCTAGCGGGAGGTTCCAACGATGAGCAGTTCTTC.

This clone was seen more than once but under ten times. This rearrangement joins TRBV2 to TRBJ1-5, with D possibly matching TRBD1 (5 bases). CDR1 SNHLY and CDR2 FYNNEI come from the germline V gene. This CDR3 is built from 13 residues. The V end was cut by 3 bases, the J end by 9 bases, with 12 bases between. CDR3 bases: TGTGCCAGCAGTGATGGGGGTGCGCGGCCCCAGCATTTT. It translates to CASSDGGARPQHF.